Sequencing of this T cell receptor beta chain was carried out in a study of T cell repertoires in cytomegalovirus infection. Study information: Shared public TCR beta signatures pointed to both CMV infection and a matching HLA type. Overall study findings and caveats: Dominating the ex vivo response were HLA-C-restricted CMV-specific TCR beta clonotypes.

The junction had 11 bases not matched to a gene; V was cut back by 1 base and J by 2 bases. Germline V gives CDR1 SEHNR, CDR2 FQNEAQ (reference sequence). The CDR3 sequence is 17 residues long. About this clonotype: Its target is unknown.

Each CDR3 protein gets one entry after TCRdb re-called the reads with MiXCR. The sample has about 51,000 distinct CDR3 sequences, around 18% seen once. This chain links TRBV7-9 with TRBJ2-7, with TRBD2 matching 7 bases. This TCR was recovered from a human donor in good health (CMV status not recorded). Some clones in this sample may be carry-over from other donors' samples. The sequenced sample was CD8+ T cells from cultured PBMCs, obtained from culture after CMV antigen stimulation. For the CDR3, the DNA is TGTGCCAGCAGCTTAGGGGGGGTAGGACTAGTCCCCTACGAGCAGTACTTC. It specifies CASSLGGVGLVPYEQYF. Together with reference TRBV7-9 and TRBJ2-7, the CDR3 gives the full variable domain: DTGVSQNPRHKITKRGQNVTFRCDPISEHNRLYWYRQTLGQGPEFLTYFQNEAQLEKSRLLSDRFSAERPKGSFSTLEIQRTEQGDSAMYLCASSLGGVGLVPYEQYFGPGTRLTVT.